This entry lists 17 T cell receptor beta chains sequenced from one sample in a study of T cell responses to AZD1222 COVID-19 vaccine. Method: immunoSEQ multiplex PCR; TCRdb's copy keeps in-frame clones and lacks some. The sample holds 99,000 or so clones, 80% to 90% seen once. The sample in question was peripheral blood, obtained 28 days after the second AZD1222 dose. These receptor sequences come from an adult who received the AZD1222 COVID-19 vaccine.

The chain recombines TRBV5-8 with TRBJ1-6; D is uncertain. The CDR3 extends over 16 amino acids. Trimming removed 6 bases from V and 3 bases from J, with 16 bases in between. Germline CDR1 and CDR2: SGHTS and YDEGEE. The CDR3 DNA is TGTGCCAGCATTAGCCCCGGCAGCCTCTATAATTCACCCCTCCACTTT. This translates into CASISPGSLYNSPLHF.

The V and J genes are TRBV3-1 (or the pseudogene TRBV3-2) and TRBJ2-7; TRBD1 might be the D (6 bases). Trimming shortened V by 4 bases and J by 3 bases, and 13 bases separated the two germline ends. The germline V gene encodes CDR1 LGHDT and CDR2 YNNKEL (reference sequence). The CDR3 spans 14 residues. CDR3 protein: CASSPGTSGYEQYF. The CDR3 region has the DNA TGTGCCAGCAGCCCCGGGACATCGGGCTACGAGCAGTACTTC.

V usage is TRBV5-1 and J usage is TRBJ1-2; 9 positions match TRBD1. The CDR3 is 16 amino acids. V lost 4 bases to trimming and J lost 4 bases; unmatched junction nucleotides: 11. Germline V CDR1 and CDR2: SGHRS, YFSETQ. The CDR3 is CASSGGTGSLGYGYTF. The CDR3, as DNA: TGCGCCAGCAGCGGCGGGACAGGGTCGCTAGGCTATGGCTACACCTTC. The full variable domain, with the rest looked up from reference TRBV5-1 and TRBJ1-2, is KAGVTQTPRYLIKTRGQQVTLSCSPISGHRSVSWYQQTPGQGLQFLFEYFSETQRNKGNFPGRFSGRQFSNSRSEMNVSTLELGDSALYLCASSGGTGSLGYGYTFGSGTRLTVV.

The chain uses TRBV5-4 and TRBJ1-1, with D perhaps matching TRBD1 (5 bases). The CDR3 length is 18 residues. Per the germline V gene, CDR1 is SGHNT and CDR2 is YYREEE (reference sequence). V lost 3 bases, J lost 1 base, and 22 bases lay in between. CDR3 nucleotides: TGTGCCAGCAGCTCCACAGGATTCGGGAATGATGGGAACACTGAAGCTTTCTTT. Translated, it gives CASSSTGFGNDGNTEAFF.

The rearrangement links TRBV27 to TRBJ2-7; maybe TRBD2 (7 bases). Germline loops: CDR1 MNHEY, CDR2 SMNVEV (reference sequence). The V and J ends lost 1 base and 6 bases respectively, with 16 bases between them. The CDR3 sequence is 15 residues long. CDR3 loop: CASSLFGRGRSEQYF. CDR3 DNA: TGTGCCAGCAGTTTATTCGGGCGGGGGCGAAGCGAGCAGTACTTC.

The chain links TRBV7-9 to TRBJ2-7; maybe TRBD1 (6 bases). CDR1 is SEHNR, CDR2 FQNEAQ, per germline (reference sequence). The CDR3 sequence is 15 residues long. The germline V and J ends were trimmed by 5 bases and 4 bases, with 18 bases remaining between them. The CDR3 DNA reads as TGTGCCAGCAGCACAGGGCAGGGGAGTGGGTACGAGCAGTACTTC. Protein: CASSTGQGSGYEQYF.

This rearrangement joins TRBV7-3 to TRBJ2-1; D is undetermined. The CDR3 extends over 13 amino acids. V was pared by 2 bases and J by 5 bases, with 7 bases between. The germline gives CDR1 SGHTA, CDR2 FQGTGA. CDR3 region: CASSLGRDNEQFF. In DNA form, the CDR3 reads TGTGCCAGCAGCTTAGGGCGTGACAATGAGCAGTTCTTC.

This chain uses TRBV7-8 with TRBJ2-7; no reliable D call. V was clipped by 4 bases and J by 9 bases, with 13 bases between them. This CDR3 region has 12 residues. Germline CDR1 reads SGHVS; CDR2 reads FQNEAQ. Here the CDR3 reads CASSSFTPRQYF. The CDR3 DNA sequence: TGTGCCAGCAGCTCATTCACCCCGAGGCAGTACTTC.

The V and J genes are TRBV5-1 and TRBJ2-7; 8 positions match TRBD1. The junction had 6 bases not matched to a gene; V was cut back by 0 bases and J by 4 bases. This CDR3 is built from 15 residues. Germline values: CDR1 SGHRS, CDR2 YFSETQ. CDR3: CASSLDGQGPYEQYF. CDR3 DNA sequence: TGCGCCAGCAGCTTGGATGGACAGGGTCCATACGAGCAGTACTTC.

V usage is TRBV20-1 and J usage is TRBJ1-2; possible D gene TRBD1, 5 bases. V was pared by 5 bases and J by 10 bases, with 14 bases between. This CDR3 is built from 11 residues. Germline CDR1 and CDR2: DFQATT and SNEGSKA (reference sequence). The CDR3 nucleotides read TGCAGTGCTGACCGGGACTTTGACTACACCTTC. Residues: CSADRDFDYTF.

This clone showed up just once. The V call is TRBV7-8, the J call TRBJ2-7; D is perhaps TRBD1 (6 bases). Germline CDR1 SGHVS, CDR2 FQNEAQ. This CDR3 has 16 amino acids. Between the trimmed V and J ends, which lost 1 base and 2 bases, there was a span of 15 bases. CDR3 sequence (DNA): TGTGCCAGCAGCTTAGGATCAGGGGTTGGGGCCTACGAGCAGTACTTC. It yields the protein CASSLGSGVGAYEQYF.

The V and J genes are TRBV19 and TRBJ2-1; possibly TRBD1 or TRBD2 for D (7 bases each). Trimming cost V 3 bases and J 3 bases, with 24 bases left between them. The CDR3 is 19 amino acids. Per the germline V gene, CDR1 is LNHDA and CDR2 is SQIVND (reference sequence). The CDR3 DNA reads TGTGCCAGTAGTATCCCCCAGCTAACGCCAGGGGGGGGCTACAATGAGCAGTTCTTC. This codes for CASSIPQLTPGGGYNEQFF.

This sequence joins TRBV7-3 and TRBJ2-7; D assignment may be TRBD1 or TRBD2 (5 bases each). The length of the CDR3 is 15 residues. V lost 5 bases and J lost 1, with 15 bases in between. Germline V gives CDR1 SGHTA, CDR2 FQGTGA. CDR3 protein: CASSLRGDGSYEQYF. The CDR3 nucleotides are TGTGCCAGCAGCCTTAGAGGGGACGGATCCTACGAGCAGTACTTC.

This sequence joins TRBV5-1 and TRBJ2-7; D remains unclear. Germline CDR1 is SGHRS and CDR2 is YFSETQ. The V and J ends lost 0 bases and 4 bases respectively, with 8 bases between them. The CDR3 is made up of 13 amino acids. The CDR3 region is CASSLALGYEQYF. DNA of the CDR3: TGCGCCAGCAGCTTGGCCTTAGGGTACGAGCAGTACTTC.

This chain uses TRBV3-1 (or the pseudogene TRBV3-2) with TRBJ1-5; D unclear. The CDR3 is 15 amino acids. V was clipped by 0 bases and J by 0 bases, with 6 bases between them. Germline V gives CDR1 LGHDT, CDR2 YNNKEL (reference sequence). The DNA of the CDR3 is TGTGCCAGCAGCCAAGATGGAACTAGCAATCAGCCCCAGCATTTT. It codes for CASSQDGTSNQPQHF.

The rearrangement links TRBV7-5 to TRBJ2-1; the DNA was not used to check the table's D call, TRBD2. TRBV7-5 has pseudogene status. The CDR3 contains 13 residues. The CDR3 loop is CVRSSEREGRQFF. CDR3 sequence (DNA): TGTGTCAGAAGCAGCGAGCGGGAGGGACGGCAGTTCTTC.

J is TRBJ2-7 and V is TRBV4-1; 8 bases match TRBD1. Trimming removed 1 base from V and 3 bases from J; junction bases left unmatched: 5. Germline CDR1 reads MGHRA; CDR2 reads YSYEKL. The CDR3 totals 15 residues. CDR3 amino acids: CASSQVPGQGYEQYF. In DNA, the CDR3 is TGCGCCAGCAGCCAAGTGCCCGGACAGGGCTACGAGCAGTACTTC.